This T cell receptor beta chain stems from a study of shared clonotypes between healthy human individuals. Study results and limitations: Estimated clonotype richness was generally higher in naive than memory subsets.

This clone has only one observation. Its antigen is undetermined. In the same sample, other DNA sequences code for this CDR3. Germline V gene sequence: CDR1 SGDLS, CDR2 YYNGEE. CDR3 length: 15 residues. J was trimmed by 2 bases and V by 0 bases; bases with no gene match: 3. Profiled with immunoSEQ multiplex PCR; TCRdb holds only in-frame clones, not every one. The sample consists of nearly 2 million clones, about 95% of them appearing once. Naive CD8 isolation took CD45RO-negative cells positively selected for CCR7 and excluded terminally differentiated effector memory CD45RA+ cells. The donor cohort consisted entirely of Caucasian adults residing in Nashville, Tennessee.

This clonotype was sampled from a young man in good health. Sequenced material: naive CD8+ T cells sorted from blood. V is TRBV9 and J is TRBJ2-7; 9 nucleotides align to TRBD1. CDR3 region: CASSVGTGVAYEQYF. The CDR3 DNA reads as TGTGCCAGCAGCGTAGGGACAGGGGTCGCCTACGAGCAGTACTTC.